This section outlines one TCR beta chain sequence together with its context. This entry is derived from a study of blood T cell repertoires in COVID-19. Study context: The United States, Italy and Spain supplied acute and convalescent COVID-19 samples. The cDNA or gDNA used as material had been derived from T cells, B-cell-depleted T cells, or PBMCs.

V shed 5 bases, J shed 2 bases, and the junction held 6 bases outside the gene matches. Germline loops: CDR1 SGHTA, CDR2 FQGNSA. The CDR3 sequence is 14 residues long. In the authors' methods: Reference gene primer amplification gave nucleated cell count estimates. The protocol was immunoSEQ multiplex PCR, while the TCRdb copy is restricted to in-frame clones and leaves out a portion. D and trimming were read from the DNA, whereas the V and J calls and clone size are those reported in that table. The table lists 80,000 or so clones, roughly 86% of them singletons. V is TRBV7-2 and J is TRBJ2-7; 7 positions match TRBD2. The source is a woman aged 60-75 years with acute or convalescent COVID-19. Sequencing used peripheral blood. The CDR3 DNA reads TGTGCCAGCAGCCTCCCCGGGACTACCTACGAGCAGTACTTC. Amino acid sequence: CASSLPGTTYEQYF. The full variable domain, completed using reference TRBV7-2 and TRBJ2-7, is GAGVSQSPSNKVTEKGKDVELRCDPISGHTALYWYRQSLGQGLEFLIYFQGNSAPDKSGLPSDRFSAERTGGSVSTLTIQRTQQEDSAVYLCASSLPGTTYEQYFGPGTRLTVT.